This T cell receptor beta chain was sequenced for a study of blood T cell repertoires in COVID-19. Overall study: Sites in the United States, Italy and Spain provided acute and convalescent COVID-19 samples. PBMCs, B-cell-depleted T cells, or T cells were the source of the cDNA or gDNA that made up the material.

Authors' analysis steps: Amplification with reference gene primers provided the estimates of nucleated cell counts. Produced via immunoSEQ multiplex PCR; TCRdb's table is partial and in-frame only. V and J calls and clone size come straight from that table; D and trimming were deduced from the DNA. The repertoire holds over 30,000 clones, with about 90% as singletons. The CDR3 sequence is 13 residues long. Germline lookup yields CDR1 LNHDA and CDR2 SQIVND (reference sequence). With 5 bases clipped from V and 10 bases from J, the junction kept 7 bases outside the gene matches. The TCR originated in a man between 65 and 85 years old with active or convalescent COVID-19. Sample: peripheral blood. The chain recombines TRBV19 with TRBJ2-1; 8 bases are a match to TRBD2. CDR3 sequence (DNA): TGTGCCAGTAGTCCAGGACTAGCACACGAGCAGTTCTTC. Its protein is CASSPGLAHEQFF.